The sequence of this T cell receptor beta chain was determined in a study of beta chain features in type 1 diabetes. Overall study findings and caveats: No resolution was reached here on whether HLA type influences TCRB rearrangement. Insertions at VDJ junctions were less frequent in type 1 diabetes patients. These patients also deleted more nucleotides at the same junctions.

This clone was seen a few times. Its target is not known. Every bit of the isolated RNA underwent reverse transcription, so sequencing read expressed TCRB transcripts. Assay: immunoSEQ multiplex PCR; the TCRdb copy retains only in-frame clones and omits some. The repertoire holds about 150,000 clones, with about 9.1% as singletons. Sequencing was done on a sample of central memory CD4+ T cells from blood. This TCR came from a woman in her late teens or twenties in good health.

The CDR3 loop is CAWSTGGGSRIDYTF. The DNA of the CDR3 is TGTGCCTGGAGTACAGGGGGAGGTAGTCGAATTGACTACACCTTC. The V call is TRBV30, the J call TRBJ1-2, with 8 bases matching TRBD1. The CDR3 is 15 amino acids. V was pared by 2 bases and J by 10 bases, with 15 bases of the junction left unmatched. Per germline, CDR1 GTSNPN and CDR2 SVGIG (reference sequence).